This passage covers 7 T cell receptor beta chains from one sample sequenced in a study of T cell responses to AZD1222 COVID-19 vaccine. Assay: immunoSEQ multiplex PCR; the TCRdb copy retains only in-frame clones and omits some. The sample has 140,000 to 150,000 clones, more than 85% seen once. The source material was peripheral blood, sampled on day 0 of AZD1222 vaccination. The receptors come from an adult in good health.

The V call is TRBV12-5, the J call TRBJ2-2, with 9 bases fitting TRBD1. J gave up 0 bases and V 5 bases, and 13 bases lay outside the gene matches. This CDR3 is built from 19 residues. The V gene's germline CDR1 is LGHNT and CDR2 FRNRAP. The CDR3, as DNA: TGTGCTAGTGGTCCGGAGGGACAGGGATTTAGAGCGAACACCGGGGAGCTGTTTTTT. It is translated as CASGPEGQGFRANTGELFF.

The chain uses TRBV24-1 and TRBJ2-3, with 11 bases fitting TRBD2. Trimming removed 10 bases from V and 2 bases from J; junction bases left unmatched: 7. The CDR3 spans 15 residues. Germline CDR1 reads KGHDR; CDR2 reads SFDVKD. The chain's CDR3 is CATGTSGGPTDTQYF. The CDR3 DNA reads as TGTGCCACTGGGACTAGCGGAGGCCCCACAGATACGCAGTATTTT.

The V call is TRBV5-6, the J call TRBJ2-5; D is perhaps TRBD1 or TRBD2 (5 bases each). The CDR3 has 12 amino acids. The germline V gene has CDR1 SGHDT and CDR2 YYEEEE. The germline V and J ends were trimmed by 3 bases and 5 bases, with 8 bases remaining between them. CDR3 protein: CASSSGRETQYF. The CDR3 bases are TGTGCCAGCAGCTCGGGACGGGAGACCCAGTACTTC. The variable domain in full, completed from reference TRBV5-6 and TRBJ2-5, reads DAGVTQSPTHLIKTRGQQVTLRCSPKSGHDTVSWYQQALGQGPQFIFQYYEEEERQRGNFPDRFSGHQFPNYSSELNVNALLLGDSALYLCASSSGRETQYFGPGTRLLVL.

The V gene is TRBV19, the J gene TRBJ2-7; maybe TRBD2 (5 bases). The germline V and J ends were trimmed by 7 bases and 2 bases, with 12 bases remaining between them. Per the germline V gene, CDR1 is LNHDA and CDR2 is SQIVND (reference sequence). The length of the CDR3 is 13 residues. The CDR3 DNA reads TGTGCCAGTACCAAATCCGGGGCCTACGAGCAGTACTTC. Translating gives CASTKSGAYEQYF.

The chain carries TRBV7-2 and TRBJ2-7; D could derive from TRBD1 or TRBD2 (5 bases each). The germline gives CDR1 SGHTA, CDR2 FQGNSA. Trimming left V 1 base short and J 3 bases short, with 13 bases between. This CDR3 has 15 amino acids. The chain's CDR3 is CASSLGDEPYYEQYF. The CDR3 region has the DNA TGTGCCAGCAGCTTAGGGGACGAGCCCTACTACGAGCAGTACTTC. Supplemented by reference TRBV7-2 and TRBJ2-7, the full variable domain reads GAGVSQSPSNKVTEKGKDVELRCDPISGHTALYWYRQSLGQGLEFLIYFQGNSAPDKSGLPSDRFSAERTGGSVSTLTIQRTQQEDSAVYLCASSLGDEPYYEQYFGPGTRLTVT.

The genes are TRBV5-4 and TRBJ2-7; 10 bases agree with TRBD2. V shed 2 bases, J shed 1 base, and the junction held 3 bases outside the gene matches. Germline CDR1 and CDR2: SGHNT and YYREEE (reference sequence). CDR3 length: 15 amino acids. The CDR3 here is CASSFRTSGSYEQYF. In DNA, the CDR3 is TGTGCCAGCAGCTTTAGGACTAGCGGTTCCTACGAGCAGTACTTC.

V and J are TRBV3-1 (or the pseudogene TRBV3-2) and TRBJ2-2; 14 positions match TRBD2. The CDR3 consists of 18 residues. V gave up 4 bases and J gave up 0 bases; unmatched junction bases: 4. Germline CDR1 LGHDT, CDR2 YNNKEL (reference sequence). CDR3 sequence reads: CASSLGLAGAANTGELFF. CDR3 sequence (DNA): TGTGCCAGCAGCCTGGGACTAGCGGGAGCCGCGAACACCGGGGAGCTGTTTTTT.